These T cell receptor beta chains were read from a single sample in a study of cytomegalovirus exposure and HLA in healthy donors. Profiled with immunoSEQ multiplex PCR; TCRdb holds only in-frame clones, not every one. Here the sample table reports about 170,000 clones. What was sequenced was PBMCs. These receptor sequences come from a young woman in good health and CMV-seropositive. Both conserved end residues are part of each CDR3. D genes are given only for firm matches.

J: TRBJ2-1
V: TRBV6-4
D: TRBD1
DNA: TGTGCCAGCAGTGACGGGGCAGGGGGCAATGAGCAGTTCTTC
CDR3: CASSDGAGGNEQFF

J: TRBJ2-2
V: TRBV11-3
D: NA
DNA: TGTGCCAGCAGCTCCGGTCGAGGGAACACCGGGGAGCTGTTTTTT
CDR3: CASSSGRGNTGELFF

J: TRBJ1-1
V: TRBV5-4
D: NA
DNA: TGTGCCAGCAGCTTGGGAGTTGCTGCTGAAGCTTTCTTT
CDR3: CASSLGVAAEAFF

J: TRBJ1-2
V: TRBV7-9
D: TRBD1
DNA: TGTGCCAGCAGCTTCCGGGACAGAGGCAATGGCTACACCTTC
CDR3: CASSFRDRGNGYTF

J: TRBJ1-1
V: TRBV6-1
D: NA
DNA: TGTGCCAGCAGTGCAAGAGCCGGACAAGAAGCTTTCTTT
CDR3: CASSARAGQEAFF

J: TRBJ1-1
V: TRBV7-9
D: NA
DNA: TGTGCCAGCAGCCTCTACGCGGAAACTGAAGCTTTCTTT
CDR3: CASSLYAETEAFF

J: TRBJ1-3
V: TRBV4-3
D: NA
DNA: TGCGCCAGCAGCCAAGGTTCCCTCTCTGGAAACACCATATATTTT
CDR3: CASSQGSLSGNTIYF

J: TRBJ2-7
V: TRBV6-5
D: TRBD2
DNA: TGTGCCAGCAGTTACACCGGGACTAGCGGGCAACACGAGCAGTACTTC
CDR3: CASSYTGTSGQHEQYF

J: TRBJ2-1
V: TRBV30
D: NA
DNA: TGTGCCTGGAGTGTAGGAGCGGCCCGGCGCAATGAGCAGTTCTTC
CDR3: CAWSVGAARRNEQFF

J: TRBJ1-3
V: TRBV28
D: NA
DNA: TGTGCCAGCAGTTTTAAGGGACTCCAGTCTGGAAACACCATATATTTT
CDR3: CASSFKGLQSGNTIYF

J: TRBJ2-1
V: TRBV2
D: NA
DNA: TGTGCCAGCAGCCGGTCGCTCAATGAGCAGTTCTTC
CDR3: CASSRSLNEQFF

J: TRBJ2-1
V: TRBV11-3
D: TRBD2
DNA: TGTGCCAGCAGCTTAGCCCCAGCGGGGAGTCTGTTCTTC
CDR3: CASSLAPAGSLFF

J: TRBJ2-7
V: TRBV10-3
D: NA
DNA: TGTGCCATCAGTACTGTGACCTACGAGCAGTACTTC
CDR3: CAISTVTYEQYF

J: TRBJ1-2
V: TRBV5-1
D: TRBD1
DNA: TGCGCCAGCAGCCGGGACAGGGGGGGAGGCTACACCTTC
CDR3: CASSRDRGGGYTF

J: TRBJ1-4
V: TRBV4-1
D: NA
DNA: TGCGCCAGCAGCCAAGTATCTAGTCCTTACCGGGGAGAAAAACTGTTTTTT
CDR3: CASSQVSSPYRGEKLFF

J: TRBJ1-2
V: TRBV6-1
D: TRBD1
DNA: TGTGCCAGCAGTGAAAGATTCGACAGGGGCGGTGGCTACACCTTC
CDR3: CASSERFDRGGGYTF

J: TRBJ2-7
V: TRBV6-4
D: TRBD2
DNA: TGTGCCAGCAGTGACCCCGGGGGAGGGGTCCCATTCCGCGAGCAGTACTTC
CDR3: CASSDPGGGVPFREQYF

J: TRBJ2-2
V: TRBV7-2
D: TRBD2
DNA: TGTGCCAGCAAAGAGTACGTCGGGGGGAGCACCGGGGAGCTGTTTTTT
CDR3: CASKEYVGGSTGELFF

J: TRBJ1-3
V: TRBV18
D: NA
DNA: TGTGCCAGCTCACCTCCCGGGGGAAACACCATATATTTT
CDR3: CASSPPGGNTIYF

J: TRBJ2-7
V: TRBV14
D: TRBD1
DNA: TGTGCCAGCAGCCAGAGCCGACAGGGATGGGACGAGCAGTACTTC
CDR3: CASSQSRQGWDEQYF

J: TRBJ2-7
V: TRBV18
D: TRBD1
DNA: TGTGCCAGCTCCCGGGACAGCCCCTACGAGCAGTACTTC
CDR3: CASSRDSPYEQYF

J: TRBJ1-5
V: TRBV7-8
D: NA
DNA: TGTGCCAGCAGCTTAGAGGCTGGGGGGAGTCGGCAGCCCCAGCATTTT
CDR3: CASSLEAGGSRQPQHF

J: TRBJ2-7
V: TRBV20-1
D: NA
DNA: TGCAGTGCTAGAGGGGGGGACGAGCAGTACTTC
CDR3: CSARGGDEQYF

J: TRBJ1-3
V: TRBV7-2
D: TRBD1
DNA: TGTGCCAGCAGCACCCAGACAGGGGGTGGAAACACCATATATTTT
CDR3: CASSTQTGGGNTIYF

J: TRBJ1-1
V: TRBV6-1
D: TRBD1
DNA: TGTGCCAGCAGTGACTGGACAGGGCGGACTGAAGCTTTCTTT
CDR3: CASSDWTGRTEAFF

J: TRBJ2-1
V: TRBV9
D: TRBD1
DNA: TGTGCCAGCAGCGTTACAGGGGGCTTCTACAATGAGCAGTTCTTC
CDR3: CASSVTGGFYNEQFF

J: TRBJ2-4
V: TRBV7-2
D: TRBD2
DNA: TGTGCCAGCAGCCTCTCTAGCGGGATGGGTACCATTCAGTACTTC
CDR3: CASSLSSGMGTIQYF

J: TRBJ2-1
V: TRBV7-2
D: NA
DNA: TGTGCCAGCAGCCCTAGAGAGAGTAGGAACAATGAGCAGTTCTTC
CDR3: CASSPRESRNNEQFF

J: TRBJ2-3
V: TRBV27
D: TRBD2
DNA: TGTGCCAGCAGCCCCCTCTCTAGCGGGGGTCAAGGGAGCCGCACAGATACGCAGTATTTT
CDR3: CASSPLSSGGQGSRTDTQYF

J: TRBJ2-7
V: TRBV19
D: TRBD1
DNA: TGTGCCAGTAGTCCCCGCCGGGACAGAGCCTACGAGCAGTACTTC
CDR3: CASSPRRDRAYEQYF

J: TRBJ2-1
V: TRBV2
D: NA
DNA: TGTGCCAGCAGTTTAAAGGAGGAGCAGTTCTTC
CDR3: CASSLKEEQFF

J: TRBJ1-2
V: TRBV5-1
D: NA
DNA: TGCGCCAGCAGATTAGGGGGTAGCTATGGCTACACCTTC
CDR3: CASRLGGSYGYTF

J: TRBJ2-5
V: TRBV4-2
D: TRBD1
DNA: TGTGCCAGCAGCCAAAACCGGGACAGAGAGACCCAGTACTTC
CDR3: CASSQNRDRETQYF

J: TRBJ2-1
V: TRBV5-6
D: TRBD2
DNA: TGTGCCAGCAGTATAGCGGGAGGACCCTACAATGAGCAGTTCTTC
CDR3: CASSIAGGPYNEQFF

J: TRBJ1-1
V: TRBV10-3
D: NA
DNA: TGTGCCATCAGTAGAACGGGGGACACTGAAGCTTTCTTT
CDR3: CAISRTGDTEAFF

J: TRBJ1-1
V: TRBV7-2
D: TRBD1
DNA: TGTGCCAGCAGCTTAGTAGGGGGCGCTACTGAAGCTTTCTTT
CDR3: CASSLVGGATEAFF

J: TRBJ2-7
V: TRBV2
D: NA
DNA: TGTGCCAGCAGCTTGAACGAGTACGACTACGAGCAGTACTTC
CDR3: CASSLNEYDYEQYF

J: TRBJ1-4
V: TRBV2
D: TRBD1
DNA: TGTGCCAGCAGAGCGGACAGGGGGCCTGAAAAACTGTTTTTT
CDR3: CASRADRGPEKLFF

J: TRBJ2-2
V: TRBV4-2
D: NA
DNA: TGTGCCAGCAGCCAAGATAACTCCAGGGAAGAGAGCACCGGGGAGCTGTTTTTT
CDR3: CASSQDNSREESTGELFF

J: TRBJ1-1
V: TRBV6-6
D: TRBD1
DNA: TGTGCCAGCAGCTCCCGGACAGGCGAAGCTTTCTTT
CDR3: CASSSRTGEAFF

J: TRBJ2-3
V: TRBV7-4
D: TRBD2
DNA: TGTGCCAGCAGATCCGGGACTAGCGGGAGAGGAAGCACAGATACGCAGTATTTT
CDR3: CASRSGTSGRGSTDTQYF

J: TRBJ2-7
V: TRBV5-1
D: TRBD2
DNA: TGCGCCAGCAACTCGGGACTAGCGGGAGGGGGAACCGACCTAGCCTACGAGCAGTACTTC
CDR3: CASNSGLAGGGTDLAYEQYF

J: TRBJ2-3
V: TRBV4-2
D: TRBD2
DNA: TGTGCCAGCAGCCGCCTCCTAGCGGGTGGCACAGATACGCAGTATTTT
CDR3: CASSRLLAGGTDTQYF

J: TRBJ1-6
V: TRBV27
D: NA
DNA: TGTGCCAGCAGTTTGTCAGGGTTGGTGTATAATTCACCCCTCCACTTT
CDR3: CASSLSGLVYNSPLHF

J: TRBJ2-7
V: TRBV4-1
D: TRBD2
DNA: TGCGCCAGCAGCCAAGCCCGCGGGACTAGCGGGGCGGGCTCCTACGAGCAGTACTTC
CDR3: CASSQARGTSGAGSYEQYF

J: TRBJ1-2
V: TRBV4-1
D: NA
DNA: TGCGCCAGCAGCCCCCGGGGACTTCCAAATAGCTATGGCTACACCTTC
CDR3: CASSPRGLPNSYGYTF

J: TRBJ1-4
V: TRBV2
D: NA
DNA: TGTGCCAGCGAGGCCCTGGGGCCCCATGAAAAACTGTTTTTT
CDR3: CASEALGPHEKLFF

J: TRBJ1-1
V: TRBV6-5
D: TRBD1
DNA: TGTGCCAGCAGTTTAACTCAGGGGGTCTGGGCTTTCTTT
CDR3: CASSLTQGVWAFF

J: TRBJ2-1
V: TRBV7-3
D: TRBD2
DNA: TGTGCCAGCAGCCTAGGAGCGGGGCCTGGGGTAAATGAGCAGTTCTTC
CDR3: CASSLGAGPGVNEQFF

J: TRBJ1-1
V: TRBV4-1
D: NA
DNA: TGCGCCAGCAGCCAAGATACCGTTGTGGGAGATCGGGACACTGAAGCTTTCTTT
CDR3: CASSQDTVVGDRDTEAFF

J: TRBJ2-1
V: TRBV6-5
D: TRBD2
DNA: TGTGCCAGCACCATAGCGGGGTCGGGTGAGCAGTTCTTC
CDR3: CASTIAGSGEQFF

J: TRBJ2-2
V: TRBV7-3
D: TRBD2
DNA: TGTGCCAGCAGCTTACGACTAGCGGGGGACAACACCGGGGAGCTGTTTTTT
CDR3: CASSLRLAGDNTGELFF

J: TRBJ2-2
V: TRBV19
D: TRBD1
DNA: TGTGCCAGTAGTACAAAACAGGGGGCTGAGGCCGGGGAGCTGTTTTTT
CDR3: CASSTKQGAEAGELFF

J: TRBJ1-1
V: TRBV19
D: NA
DNA: TGTGCCACCTCCCTCGGGACAGAAGCTTTCTTT
CDR3: CATSLGTEAFF

J: TRBJ2-3
V: TRBV27
D: NA
DNA: TGTGCCAGCAGGTACAGGGTCCGCACAGATACGCAGTATTTT
CDR3: CASRYRVRTDTQYF

J: TRBJ2-4
V: TRBV27
D: TRBD2
DNA: TGTGCCAGCAGTCCAAGACTAGCGGGAAGTGCCAAAAACATTCAGTACTTC
CDR3: CASSPRLAGSAKNIQYF

J: TRBJ1-4
V: TRBV5-8
D: TRBD1
DNA: TGTGCCAGCAGCTTGGGGGGACAGCGGAGGGCAAAACTGTTTTTT
CDR3: CASSLGGQRRAKLFF